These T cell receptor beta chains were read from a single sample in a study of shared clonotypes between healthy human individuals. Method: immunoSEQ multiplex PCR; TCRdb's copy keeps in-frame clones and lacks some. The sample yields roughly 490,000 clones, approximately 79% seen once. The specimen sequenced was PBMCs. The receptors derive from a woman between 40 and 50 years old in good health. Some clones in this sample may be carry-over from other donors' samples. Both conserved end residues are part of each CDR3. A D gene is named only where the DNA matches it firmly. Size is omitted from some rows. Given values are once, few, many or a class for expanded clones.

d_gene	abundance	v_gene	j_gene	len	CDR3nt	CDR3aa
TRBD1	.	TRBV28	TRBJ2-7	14	TGTGCCAGCAACCGTCTCGGGACAGACCCTATCATGTACTTC	CASNRLGTDPIMYF
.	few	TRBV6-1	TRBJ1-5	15	TGTGCCAGCAGTGAATGGGGGAGGGGAAATCAGCCCCAGCATTTT	CASSEWGRGNQPQHF
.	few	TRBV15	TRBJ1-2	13	TGTGCCACCAGCAGGAACAGAGGATATGGCTACACCTTC	CATSRNRGYGYTF
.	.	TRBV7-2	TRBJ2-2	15	TGTGCCAGCAGCTCGCGGGACGGCTTGACCGGGGCGCTGTTTTTT	CASSSRDGLTGALFF
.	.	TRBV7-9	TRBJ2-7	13	TGTGCCAGCAGCAAACTTGTGCCCTACGAGCAGTACTTC	CASSKLVPYEQYF
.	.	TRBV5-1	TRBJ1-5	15	TGCGCCAGCAGCTTGAGCACAGACAGCAATCAGCCCCAGCATTTT	CASSLSTDSNQPQHF
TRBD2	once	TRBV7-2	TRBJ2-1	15	TGTGCCAGCAGCTTTGCGGGAGCGGCCTACAATGAGCAGTTCTTC	CASSFAGAAYNEQFF
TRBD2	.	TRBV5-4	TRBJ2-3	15	TGTGCCAGCAGCAGAATAGCGGGAGTGATAAATACGCAGTATTTT	CASSRIAGVINTQYF
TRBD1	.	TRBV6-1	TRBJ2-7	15	TGTGCCAGCAGTGCTAGGACAGGGTCTCCTTACGAGCAGTACTTC	CASSARTGSPYEQYF
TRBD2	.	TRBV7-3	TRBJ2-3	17	TGTGCCAGCAGCTTGGGCCGACTAGCGGGACGGGGTGATACGCAGTATTTT	CASSLGRLAGRGDTQYF
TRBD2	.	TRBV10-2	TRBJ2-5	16	TGCGCCAGCAGTGATCCGAGCGGGAGGGCCCGGGAGACCCAGTACTTC	CASSDPSGRARETQYF
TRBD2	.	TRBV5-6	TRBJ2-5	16	TGTGCCAGCAGCGATCAACCGGGACTAGCGCAAGAGACCCAGTACTTC	CASSDQPGLAQETQYF
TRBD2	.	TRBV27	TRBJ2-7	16	TGTGCCAGCAGTTTAAGGACTAGCGGGAGTTCCTACGAGCAGTACTTC	CASSLRTSGSSYEQYF
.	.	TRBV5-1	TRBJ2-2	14	TGCGCCAGCAGCTCGGGACCTAACACCGGGGAGCTGTTTTTT	CASSSGPNTGELFF
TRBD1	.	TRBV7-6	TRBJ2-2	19	TGTGCCAGCAGCTTGGACGAGGGACAGGGCCTACTCCACACCGGGGAGCTGTTTTTT	CASSLDEGQGLLHTGELFF
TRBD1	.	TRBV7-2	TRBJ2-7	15	TGTGCCAGCAGGGCCCGGACAGGGGACTCCTACGAGCAGTACTTC	CASRARTGDSYEQYF